Listed below are T cell receptor beta chains from one sample, sequenced in a study of cytomegalovirus exposure and HLA in healthy donors. Measured with immunoSEQ multiplex PCR; TCRdb has only the in-frame clones, and not every one. The table shows about 150,000 clones, with roughly 80% occurring only once. The specimen was PBMCs. Receptors were obtained from a woman aged 50 to 60 in good health and CMV-seropositive. The CDR3 runs from the conserved cysteine through the conserved F or W. Fields, in order: J gene, V gene, D gene, clone size, CDR3 protein, CDR3 DNA. The D gene is left open where the match is weak. Expanded clones are given a class, and other clones once, few, many or no size at all.

TRBJ2-3,TRBV7-8,TRBD2,.,CASSEPLAGAEDTQYF,TGTGCCAGCAGCGAACCTCTAGCGGGGGCCGAAGATACGCAGTATTTT
TRBJ1-1,TRBV27,.,.,CASRSDRNTEAFF,TGTGCCAGCAGATCGGACAGGAACACTGAAGCTTTCTTT
TRBJ1-4,TRBV28,.,once,CASSLTTGPNEKLFF,TGTGCCAGCAGTCTGACGACAGGACCTAATGAAAAACTGTTTTTT
TRBJ2-7,TRBV30,TRBD2,.,CAWSVGLAVLSYEQYF,TGTGCCTGGAGTGTAGGACTAGCGGTACTTTCCTACGAGCAGTACTTC
TRBJ2-1,TRBV7-7,.,.,CASSLGRANNEQFF,TGTGCTAGCAGCTTGGGCAGGGCCAACAATGAGCAGTTCTTC
TRBJ1-6,TRBV7-2,.,.,CASSLIRTFGGQVSPLHF,TGTGCCAGCAGCTTAATTCGAACCTTCGGGGGGCAGGTTTCACCCCTCCACTTT
TRBJ2-3,TRBV6-7,TRBD2,once,CASSYSIKLADPTDTQYF,TGTGCCAGCAGTTACTCGATCAAACTAGCGGATCCCACAGATACGCAGTATTTT
TRBJ2-7,TRBV11-2,.,.,CASSFTYEQYF,TGTGCCAGCAGCTTCACCTACGAGCAGTACTTC
TRBJ2-7,TRBV5-4,TRBD1,.,CASSLMTGAYYEQYF,TGTGCCAGCAGCTTGATGACAGGGGCCTACTACGAGCAGTACTTC
TRBJ2-7,TRBV4-1,.,.,CASSLDSSYEQYF,TGCGCCAGCAGCCTTGACAGCTCCTACGAGCAGTACTTC
TRBJ2-3,TRBV7-9,TRBD2,.,CASSDASGGASTDTQYF,TGTGCCAGCAGCGATGCTAGCGGGGGGGCAAGCACAGATACGCAGTATTTT
TRBJ1-2,TRBV6-1,.,.,CASSDDGSVSGYTF,TGTGCCAGCAGTGATGACGGGTCGGTGAGTGGCTACACCTTC
TRBJ2-2,TRBV15,.,.,CATSRDSPRNTGELFF,TGTGCCACCAGCAGGGACAGCCCTCGAAACACCGGGGAGCTGTTTTTT
TRBJ1-2,TRBV28,.,.,CASAIRGQIDGYTF,TGTGCCAGCGCCATCCGTGGACAGATTGATGGCTACACCTTC
TRBJ1-2,TRBV5-1,TRBD1,once,CASSRGQGENGYTF,TGCGCCAGCAGCCGTGGACAGGGGGAGAATGGCTACACCTTC
TRBJ2-1,TRBV27,TRBD2,few,CASSPRTSGYNEQFF,TGTGCCAGCAGTCCAAGGACTAGCGGCTACAATGAGCAGTTCTTC
TRBJ1-1,TRBV2,TRBD1,.,CASRTGVGTEAFF,TGTGCCAGCAGGACAGGGGTAGGAACTGAAGCTTTCTTT
TRBJ2-2,TRBV7-6,TRBD2,.,CASSLWLAGGANTGELFF,TGTGCCAGCAGCTTATGGCTAGCGGGGGGCGCGAACACCGGGGAGCTGTTTTTT
TRBJ1-5,TRBV7-2,.,.,CASSLDDRVNQPQHF,TGTGCCAGCAGCTTAGATGACAGAGTAAATCAGCCCCAGCATTTT
TRBJ2-1,TRBV18,TRBD2,.,CASSPLLAGGDEQFF,TGTGCCAGCTCACCACTACTAGCGGGGGGGGATGAGCAGTTCTTC
TRBJ2-1,TRBV7-9,TRBD2,.,CASSPGAGTRGNEQFF,TGTGCCAGCAGCCCAGGGGCGGGGACTAGAGGGAATGAGCAGTTCTTC
TRBJ2-2,TRBV5-4,.,.,CASSPRENTGELFF,TGTGCCAGCAGCCCACGGGAGAACACCGGGGAGCTGTTTTTT
TRBJ1-1,TRBV6-1,TRBD1,.,CASSAGQGRANTEAFF,TGTGCCAGCAGTGCGGGACAGGGGAGGGCAAACACTGAAGCTTTCTTT
TRBJ2-2,TRBV19,.,.,CASSIGTLNTGELFF,TGTGCCAGTAGTATCGGGACTTTGAACACCGGGGAGCTGTTTTTT
TRBJ1-2,TRBV19,.,.,CASSLWGGYHYGYTF,TGTGCCAGTAGTCTCTGGGGAGGTTATCACTATGGCTACACCTTC
TRBJ2-1,TRBV21-1,.,.,CASYSKQAGGPPKTYNEQFF,TGTGCCAGCTATTCAAAGCAGGCGGGGGGCCCGCCAAAAACCTACAATGAGCAGTTCTTC
TRBJ2-2,TRBV13,TRBD2,.,CASSLVRTRVTGELFF,TGTGCCAGCAGCTTAGTGAGGACTAGAGTTACCGGGGAGCTGTTTTTT
TRBJ1-2,TRBV10-3,TRBD1,.,CAISDGTGGLYGYTF,TGTGCCATCAGTGATGGAACAGGGGGCCTCTATGGCTACACCTTC
TRBJ2-2,TRBV9,.,once,CASSVGVSSGELFF,TGTGCCAGCAGCGTAGGTGTGTCGTCCGGGGAGCTGTTTTTT
TRBJ2-2,TRBV15,.,.,CATSSEDGELFF,TGTGCCACCAGCAGTGAGGACGGGGAGCTGTTTTTT
TRBJ2-7,TRBV7-2,TRBD1,.,CASSLGRDRGVYEQYF,TGTGCCAGCAGCTTGGGGCGAGACAGGGGGGTTTACGAGCAGTACTTC
TRBJ2-1,TRBV13,TRBD2,.,CASSPWGGGARDEQFF,TGTGCCAGCAGCCCATGGGGCGGGGGGGCCCGGGATGAGCAGTTCTTC
TRBJ1-2,TRBV10-3,.,.,CAISDMGGRDNGHTF,TGTGCCATCAGTGACATGGGAGGGAGGGATAATGGCCACACCTTC
TRBJ2-2,TRBV29-1,TRBD2,.,CSGRLAGGMGELLF,TGCAGCGGTCGACTAGCGGGGGGCATGGGGGAGCTGCTTTTT
TRBJ2-3,TRBV7-9,TRBD2,.,CASSLGLAESTDTQYF,TGTGCCAGCAGCTTAGGCCTAGCGGAAAGCACAGATACGCAGTATTTT
TRBJ2-1,TRBV7-6,TRBD1,.,CASSFAGGYNEQFF,TGTGCCAGCAGCTTCGCAGGGGGCTACAATGAGCAGTTCTTC
TRBJ2-3,TRBV7-8,TRBD2,.,CASSLSAGGTDTQYF,TGTGCCAGCAGCTTATCGGCGGGGGGCACAGATACGCAGTATTTT
TRBJ1-1,TRBV29-1,TRBD1,.,CSVEADRGTEAFF,TGCAGCGTTGAAGCAGACAGGGGCACTGAAGCTTTCTTT
TRBJ1-2,TRBV11-2,.,once,CASSLELGGKGYTF,TGTGCCAGCAGCTTAGAGTTAGGGGGAAAAGGCTACACCTTC
TRBJ1-1,TRBV19,TRBD1,.,CASRQGAEAFF,TGTGCCAGTAGGCAGGGGGCTGAAGCTTTCTTT